The rows below give T cell receptor beta chains drawn from one sample of a study of OX40 agonist ivuxolimab in advanced cancers. Measured with immunoSEQ multiplex PCR; TCRdb has only the in-frame clones, and not every one. The repertoire holds over 85,000 clones, with around 88% as singletons. Here the sequenced sample was CD4+ or CD8+ T cells sorted from blood, taken in a trial of the OX40 agonist ivuxolimab. All receptors come from an adult with an advanced solid tumor such as melanoma, head and neck, liver or kidney cancer. CDR3s include the opening cysteine and the closing phenylalanine or tryptophan. D genes are given only for firm matches. The size entry is marked missing in some rows and otherwise reads once, few, many or a size class.

V gene	J gene	D gene	clone size	CDR3 DNA	CDR3 protein
TRBV6-5	TRBJ2-5	-	once	TGTGCCAGCACCGAACCAACAGGGTCCGGGGAGACCCAGTACTTC	CASTEPTGSGETQYF
TRBV5-1	TRBJ2-5	TRBD2	-	TGCGCCAGCAGCTTGGCGCGGGGGGGCGGAGAGACCCAGTACTTC	CASSLARGGGETQYF
TRBV7-8	TRBJ1-1	-	-	TGTGCCAGCAGCTTAGGGGGGGGCACTGAAGCTTTCTTT	CASSLGGGTEAFF
TRBV7-3	TRBJ1-1	-	-	TGTGCCAGCGGGACACGGAACACTGAAGCTTTCTTT	CASGTRNTEAFF
TRBV6-6	TRBJ1-2	TRBD1	-	TGTGCCAGCAGTGGGGGACAGGCAATATATGGCTACACCTTC	CASSGGQAIYGYTF
TRBV28	TRBJ1-4	-	-	TGTGCCAGCTTTTCACGGGAGGCTAATGAAAAACTGTTTTTT	CASFSREANEKLFF
TRBV2	TRBJ1-2	-	-	TGTGCCAGCAGTGAAGCCGGAGGTTGGGTAGCTAACTATGGCTACACCTTC	CASSEAGGWVANYGYTF
TRBV4-2	TRBJ1-1	-	-	TGTGCCAGCAGCTTGGACTTAGGGGTCACTGAAGCTTTCTTT	CASSLDLGVTEAFF
TRBV19	TRBJ2-3	TRBD2	-	TGTGCCAGTAGTACCGGACTAGCGGTATTCACAGATACGCAGTATTTT	CASSTGLAVFTDTQYF
TRBV7-2	TRBJ1-5	-	-	TGTGCCAGCAGCCCCCCTTCGGGGGATGGCAATCAGCCCCAGCATTTT	CASSPPSGDGNQPQHF
TRBV7-2	TRBJ2-2	-	-	TGTGCCAGCAGCTCGACAGTTTACACCGGGGAGCTGTTTTTT	CASSSTVYTGELFF
TRBV5-4	TRBJ2-5	-	-	TGTGCCAGCAGCTTGGAAGGGAAAGAGACCCAGTACTTC	CASSLEGKETQYF
TRBV29-1	TRBJ2-1	-	-	TGCAGCGTGCCTCGGGGCCTGGGGGCGGTCTTC	CSVPRGLGAVF
TRBV6-1	TRBJ2-5	TRBD2	-	TGTGCCAGCAGTGAAGGTGCTGGTTTTGCGGGGGGGGAGGAGACCCAGTACTTC	CASSEGAGFAGGEETQYF
TRBV5-1	TRBJ1-2	-	-	TGCGCCAGCAGCTTGTCCCCGGTTAACTATGGCTACACCTTC	CASSLSPVNYGYTF
TRBV10-3	TRBJ1-5	-	-	TGTGCCACTTTTCGGGGGGAGGGCAGCAATCAGCCCCAGCATTTT	CATFRGEGSNQPQHF
TRBV4-1	TRBJ2-5	TRBD1	-	TGCGCCAGCAGCCAAGGGGCCACAGGGGGAGAGACCCAGTACTTC	CASSQGATGGETQYF
TRBV18	TRBJ1-2	TRBD1	-	TGTGCCAGCTCCCATGGGACAGGGCTCGCTTATGGCTACACCTTC	CASSHGTGLAYGYTF
TRBV29-1	TRBJ2-7	-	-	TGCAGCGTAGAAACAGGGCGCCAGTACTTC	CSVETGRQYF
TRBV18	TRBJ1-1	-	-	TGTGCCAGCTCCCCCACTAGACAGTTCACTGAAGCTTTCTTT	CASSPTRQFTEAFF
TRBV9	TRBJ2-1	-	once	TGTGCCAGCAGCGTAAGAGACTCGGGCTGGGCACTTAACAATGAGCAGTTCTTC	CASSVRDSGWALNNEQFF
TRBV11-3	TRBJ2-7	TRBD1	-	TGTGCCAGCAGCCCTCCGACAGGGGGCGAACCACGAGACTTATACGAGCAGTACTTC	CASSPPTGGEPRDLYEQYF
TRBV6-1	TRBJ2-3	-	-	TGTGCCAGCCGGAAGTGGGGGACTCTCACAGATACGCAGTATTTT	CASRKWGTLTDTQYF
TRBV4-2	TRBJ1-5	-	-	TGTGCCAGCAGCCAAGGAACGGTAAATCAGCCCCAGCATTTT	CASSQGTVNQPQHF
TRBV5-1	TRBJ2-2	-	-	TGCGCCAGCAGCTTGCAGTCGAACACCGGGGAGCTGTTTTTT	CASSLQSNTGELFF
TRBV5-1	TRBJ2-7	TRBD1	-	TGCGCCAGCAGCCCCCGCGACAGGGCCTCTACGAAGCAGTACTTC	CASSPRDRASTKQYF
TRBV6-6	TRBJ1-2	TRBD1	once	TGTGCCAGCAGTTATGGTCCAGGGGGGGGACCTCAGGGCTACACCTTC	CASSYGPGGGPQGYTF
TRBV2	TRBJ1-4	-	-	TGTGCCAGCAGTGCATATCAAGGGGCGCAGGGAAAACTGTTTTTT	CASSAYQGAQGKLFF
TRBV6-5	TRBJ2-7	-	-	TGTGCCAGCAGCAACCGGGACTACGAGCAGTACTTC	CASSNRDYEQYF
TRBV28	TRBJ1-1	TRBD1	-	TGTGCCAGCAGGGCCGGACAGGGGAACACTGAAGCTTTCTTT	CASRAGQGNTEAFF
TRBV18	TRBJ2-7	-	-	TGTGCCAGCTCACCACCCTCCGCGGGGACCACCTACGAGCAGTACTTC	CASSPPSAGTTYEQYF
TRBV4-1	TRBJ2-3	-	-	TGCGCCAGCAGCCTCAGCCTATATGATGGCACAGATACGCAGTATTTT	CASSLSLYDGTDTQYF
TRBV29-1	TRBJ2-5	-	-	TGCAGCGTTGACCAGGGCCGTGGTCGGGTAGAGACCCAGTACTTC	CSVDQGRGRVETQYF
TRBV11-2	TRBJ2-7	-	few	TGTGCCAGCAGCCCTGGACCTTACGAGCAGTACTTC	CASSPGPYEQYF
TRBV6-6	TRBJ1-5	TRBD1	-	TGTGCCAGCAGTTCCCCGGGACAGTATAGCAATCAGCCCCAGCATTTT	CASSSPGQYSNQPQHF
TRBV5-4	TRBJ2-7	-	-	TGTGCCAGCAGCTTGGGATCGCTAGTGGGGGGCGGAAAGTACGAGCAGTACTTC	CASSLGSLVGGGKYEQYF
TRBV7-2	TRBJ1-1	-	-	TGTGCCAGCATGAGGATCAACACTGAAGCTTTCTTT	CASMRINTEAFF
TRBV7-2	TRBJ1-6	-	-	TGTGCCAGCAGCTTAGTGCGGGGGCGTAATTCACCCCTCCACTTT	CASSLVRGRNSPLHF
TRBV9	TRBJ1-2	-	-	TGTGCCAGCAGCGTAGAAGGAGGGGCCTATGGCTACACCTTC	CASSVEGGAYGYTF
TRBV19	TRBJ2-3	TRBD1	once	TGTGCCAGTAGAGTAACAGGGGCAGATACGCAGTATTTT	CASRVTGADTQYF
TRBV7-8	TRBJ2-1	-	-	TGTGCCAGCAGCTCCCCGGCAAGGAGCTCCTACAATGAGCAGTTCTTC	CASSSPARSSYNEQFF
TRBV4-3	TRBJ1-6	-	few	TGCGCCAGCAGCCGCGGGTGGGATTCACCCCTCCACTTT	CASSRGWDSPLHF
TRBV6-1	TRBJ1-1	-	-	TGTGCCAGCAGTGAAGGACAGTTTCGCACTGAAGCTTTCTTT	CASSEGQFRTEAFF
TRBV5-8	TRBJ1-5	TRBD1	-	TGTGCCAGCAGCCCGGACAGGGTGGGGGGATATAGCAATCAGCCCCAGCATTTT	CASSPDRVGGYSNQPQHF
TRBV19	TRBJ2-1	TRBD1	-	TGTGCCAGTAGTATAGGGCCCGGACAGGGGAACTACAATGAGCAGTTCTTC	CASSIGPGQGNYNEQFF
TRBV2	TRBJ2-3	-	-	TGTGCCAGCAGCCAGGACTTGGGCACAGATACGCAGTATTTT	CASSQDLGTDTQYF
TRBV19	TRBJ1-4	-	-	TGTGCCAGTAGTATAACCAGTTTTTATGAAAAACTGTTTTTT	CASSITSFYEKLFF
TRBV15	TRBJ1-5	-	-	TGTGCCACCAGCAGAAATGGCGGGGGTTATCAGCCCCAGCATTTT	CATSRNGGGYQPQHF
TRBV5-4	TRBJ2-5	-	-	TGTGCCAGCAGCCCCCTTCCTCGTGAGACCCAGTACTTC	CASSPLPRETQYF
TRBV14	TRBJ2-3	-	-	TGTGCCAGTTCCTTGGGGGCAGATACGCAGTATTTT	CASSLGADTQYF
TRBV28	TRBJ1-5	-	-	TGTGCCAGCAGTCTCCCGCCCGGGAGTGAGTTGTGGAATCAGCCCCAGCATTTT	CASSLPPGSELWNQPQHF
TRBV9	TRBJ1-2	-	few	TGTGCCAGCAGCGTAGCTGGGTTGGACTATGGCTACACCTTC	CASSVAGLDYGYTF
TRBV5-4	TRBJ2-2	TRBD2	-	TGTGCCAGCAGCCCGGAGGGTAGCGGGGGGGCGGTGGCCGGGGAGCTGTTTTTT	CASSPEGSGGAVAGELFF
TRBV11-2	TRBJ1-1	-	-	TGTGCCAGCAGCCCAACGGACGGGGCTGAAGCTTTCTTT	CASSPTDGAEAFF
TRBV29-1	TRBJ2-3	-	-	TGCAGCGGGCTGACTGGGGGCTGGACGCAGTATTTT	CSGLTGGWTQYF
TRBV6-1	TRBJ1-5	-	-	TGTGCCAGCAGGGATTATAGCAATCAGCCCCAGCATTTT	CASRDYSNQPQHF
TRBV7-2	TRBJ1-1	TRBD1	-	TGTGCCAGCAGCAGGGGACAGGGAGGGCGCACTGAAGCTTTCTTT	CASSRGQGGRTEAFF